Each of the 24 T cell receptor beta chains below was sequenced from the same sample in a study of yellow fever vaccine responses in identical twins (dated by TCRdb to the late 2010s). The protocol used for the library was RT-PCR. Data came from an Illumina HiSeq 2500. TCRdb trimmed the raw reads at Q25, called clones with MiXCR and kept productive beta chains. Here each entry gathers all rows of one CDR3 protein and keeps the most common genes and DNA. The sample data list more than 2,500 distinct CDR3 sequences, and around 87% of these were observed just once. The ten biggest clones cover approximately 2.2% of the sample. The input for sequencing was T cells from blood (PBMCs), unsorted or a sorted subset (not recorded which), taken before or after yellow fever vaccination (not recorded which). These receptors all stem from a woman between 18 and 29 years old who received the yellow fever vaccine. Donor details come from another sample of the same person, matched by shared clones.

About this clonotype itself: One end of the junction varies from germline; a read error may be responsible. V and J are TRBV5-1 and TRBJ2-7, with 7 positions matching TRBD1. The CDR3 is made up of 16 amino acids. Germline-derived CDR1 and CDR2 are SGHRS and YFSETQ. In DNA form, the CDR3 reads TGCGCCAGCAGCTTAAAAGGTACGACAGGGACCAACGAGCAATACTTC. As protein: CASSLKGTTGTNEQYF.

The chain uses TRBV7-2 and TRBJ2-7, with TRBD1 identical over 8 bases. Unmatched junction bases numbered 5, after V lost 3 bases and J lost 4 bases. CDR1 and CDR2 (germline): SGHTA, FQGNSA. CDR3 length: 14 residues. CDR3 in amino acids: CASSLGQGAYEQYF. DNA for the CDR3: TGTGCCAGCAGCTTGGGGCAGGGGGCGTACGAGCAGTACTTC.

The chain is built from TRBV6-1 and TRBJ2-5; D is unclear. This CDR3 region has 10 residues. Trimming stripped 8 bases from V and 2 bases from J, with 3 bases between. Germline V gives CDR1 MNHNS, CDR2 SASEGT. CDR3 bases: TGTGCCAGCGGACAAGAGACCCAGTACTTC. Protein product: CASGQETQYF.

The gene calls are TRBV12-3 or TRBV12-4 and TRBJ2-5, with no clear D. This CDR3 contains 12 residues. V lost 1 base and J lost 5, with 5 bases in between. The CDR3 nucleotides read TGTGCCAGCAGTTTAGATCGCGAGACCCAGTACTTC. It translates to CASSLDRETQYF.

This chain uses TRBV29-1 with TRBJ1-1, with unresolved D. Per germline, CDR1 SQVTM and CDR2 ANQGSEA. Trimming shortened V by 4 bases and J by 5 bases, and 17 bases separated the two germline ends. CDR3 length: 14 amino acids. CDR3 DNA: TGCAGCGTTGGGGTCAGGAAGGCGAATACTGAAGCTTTCTTT. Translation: CSVGVRKANTEAFF.

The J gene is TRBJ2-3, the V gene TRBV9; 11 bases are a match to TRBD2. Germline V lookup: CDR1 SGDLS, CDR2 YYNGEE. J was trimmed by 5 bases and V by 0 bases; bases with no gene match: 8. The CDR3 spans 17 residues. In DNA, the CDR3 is TGTGCCAGCAGCGTAGAGTTAGAGGGACTAGCGGTAGATACGCAGTATTTT. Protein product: CASSVELEGLAVDTQYF.

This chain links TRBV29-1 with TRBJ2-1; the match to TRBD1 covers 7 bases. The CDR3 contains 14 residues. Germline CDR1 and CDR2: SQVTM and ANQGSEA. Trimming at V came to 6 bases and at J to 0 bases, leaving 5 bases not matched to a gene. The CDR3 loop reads CSVADRASYNEQFF. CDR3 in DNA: TGCAGCGTCGCTGACAGGGCCTCCTACAATGAGCAGTTCTTC.

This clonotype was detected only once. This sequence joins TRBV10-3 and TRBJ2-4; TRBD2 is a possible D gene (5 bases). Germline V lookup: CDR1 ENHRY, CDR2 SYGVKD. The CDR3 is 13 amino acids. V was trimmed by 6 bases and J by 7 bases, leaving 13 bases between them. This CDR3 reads CAISPDSQNIQYF. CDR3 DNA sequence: TGTGCCATCAGCCCGGACTCACAGAACATTCAGTACTTC.

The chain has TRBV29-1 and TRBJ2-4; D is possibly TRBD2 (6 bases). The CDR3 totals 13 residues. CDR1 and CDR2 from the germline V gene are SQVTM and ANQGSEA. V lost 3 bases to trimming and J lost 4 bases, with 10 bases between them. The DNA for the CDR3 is TGCAGCGTTGAGGATGGGGGGAAAAACATTCAGTACTTC. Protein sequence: CSVEDGGKNIQYF.

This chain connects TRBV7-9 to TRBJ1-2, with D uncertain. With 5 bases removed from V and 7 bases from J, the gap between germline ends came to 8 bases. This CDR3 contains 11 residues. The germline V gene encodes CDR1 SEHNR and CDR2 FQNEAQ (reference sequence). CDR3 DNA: TGTGCCAGCAGCCGCGAGAGTGGCTACACCTTC. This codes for CASSRESGYTF.

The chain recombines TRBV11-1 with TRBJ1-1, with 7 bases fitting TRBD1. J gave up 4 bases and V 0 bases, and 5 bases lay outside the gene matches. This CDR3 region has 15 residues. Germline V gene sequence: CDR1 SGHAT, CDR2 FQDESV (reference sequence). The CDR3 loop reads CASSLATGWGTEAFF. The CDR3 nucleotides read TGTGCCAGCAGCTTAGCGACAGGGTGGGGCACTGAAGCTTTCTTT.

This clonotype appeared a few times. The CDR3 DNA sequence: TGTGCCAGCAGTCTGCGAGACCCTACCTACGGCACTGAAGCTTTCTTT. It is translated as CASSLRDPTYGTEAFF. The chain carries TRBV12-3 or TRBV12-4 and TRBJ1-1; D remains ambiguous. This CDR3 comprises 16 residues. V lost 5 bases and J lost 4, with 20 bases in between.

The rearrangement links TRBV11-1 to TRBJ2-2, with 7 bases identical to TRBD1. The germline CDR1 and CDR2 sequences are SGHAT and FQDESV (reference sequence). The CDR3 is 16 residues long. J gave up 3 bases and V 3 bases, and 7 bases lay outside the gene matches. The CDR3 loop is CASSFATGSDTGELFF. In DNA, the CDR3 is TGTGCCAGCAGCTTCGCGACAGGGAGTGACACCGGGGAGCTGTTTTTT.

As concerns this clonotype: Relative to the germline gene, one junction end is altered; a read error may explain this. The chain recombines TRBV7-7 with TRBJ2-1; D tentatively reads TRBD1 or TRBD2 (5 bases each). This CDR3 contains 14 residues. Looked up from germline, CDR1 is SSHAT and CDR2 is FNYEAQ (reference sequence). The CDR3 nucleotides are TGTGCTAGCAGCCCAACCGGGACGAACAATGAGCAGTTCTTC. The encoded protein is CASSPTGTNNEQFF.

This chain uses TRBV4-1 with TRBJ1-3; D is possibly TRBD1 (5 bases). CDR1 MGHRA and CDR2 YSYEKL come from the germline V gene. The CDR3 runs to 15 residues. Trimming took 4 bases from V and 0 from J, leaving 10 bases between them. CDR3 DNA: TGCGCCAGCAGCCTTGGGGGTGTCTCTGGAAACACCATATATTTT. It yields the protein CASSLGGVSGNTIYF.

The CDR3 sequence is CASSYRRNSYEQYF. As DNA, the CDR3 is TGTGCCAGCAGCTACAGGAGAAATTCCTACGAGCAGTACTTC. J is TRBJ2-7 and V is TRBV11-1; TRBD1 might be the D (5 bases). The CDR3 contains 14 residues. The germline V gene encodes CDR1 SGHAT and CDR2 FQDESV (reference sequence). Trimming shortened V by 4 bases and J by 1 base, and 11 bases separated the two germline ends.

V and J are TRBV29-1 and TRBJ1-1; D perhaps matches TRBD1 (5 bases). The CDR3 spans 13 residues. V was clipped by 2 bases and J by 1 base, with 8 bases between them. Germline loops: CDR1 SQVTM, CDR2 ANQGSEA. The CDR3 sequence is CSVERGRNTEAFF. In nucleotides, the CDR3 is TGCAGCGTTGAAAGGGGTAGGAACACTGAAGCTTTCTTT. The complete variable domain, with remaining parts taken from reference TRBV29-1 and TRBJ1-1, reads SAVISQKPSRDICQRGTSLTIQCQVDSQVTMMFWYRQQPGQSLTLIATANQGSEATYESGFVIDKFPISRPNLTFSTLTVSNMSPEDSSIYLCSVERGRNTEAFFGQGTRLTVV.

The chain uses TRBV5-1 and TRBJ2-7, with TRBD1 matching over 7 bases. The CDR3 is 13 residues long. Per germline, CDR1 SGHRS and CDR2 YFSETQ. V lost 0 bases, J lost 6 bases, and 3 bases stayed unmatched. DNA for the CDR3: TGCGCCAGCAGCTTGGACAGGGGACCCGAGCAGTACTTC. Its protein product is CASSLDRGPEQYF.

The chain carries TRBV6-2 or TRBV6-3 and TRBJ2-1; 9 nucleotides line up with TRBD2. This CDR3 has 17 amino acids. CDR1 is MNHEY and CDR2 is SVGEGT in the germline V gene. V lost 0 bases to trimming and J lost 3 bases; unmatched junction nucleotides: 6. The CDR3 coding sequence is TGTGCCAGCAGTTACTCCCCACCTAGCGGGGTCTACAATGAGCAGTTCTTC. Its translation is CASSYSPPSGVYNEQFF.

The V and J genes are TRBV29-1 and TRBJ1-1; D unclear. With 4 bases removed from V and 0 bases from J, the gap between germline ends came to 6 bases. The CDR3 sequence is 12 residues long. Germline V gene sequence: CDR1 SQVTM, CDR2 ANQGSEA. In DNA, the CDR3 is TGCAGCGTTGGACATATGAACACTGAAGCTTTCTTT. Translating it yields CSVGHMNTEAFF.

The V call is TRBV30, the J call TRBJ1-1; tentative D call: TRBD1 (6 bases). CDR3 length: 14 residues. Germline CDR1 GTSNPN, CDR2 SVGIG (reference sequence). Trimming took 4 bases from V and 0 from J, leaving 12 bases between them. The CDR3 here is CAWTRGGVNTEAFF. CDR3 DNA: TGTGCCTGGACCAGGGGTGGCGTGAACACTGAAGCTTTCTTT.

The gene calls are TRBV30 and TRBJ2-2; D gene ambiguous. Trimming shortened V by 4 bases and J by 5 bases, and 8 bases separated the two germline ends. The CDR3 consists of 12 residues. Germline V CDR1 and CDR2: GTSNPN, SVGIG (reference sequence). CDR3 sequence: CAWTPGTGELFF. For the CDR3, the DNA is TGTGCCTGGACCCCAGGAACCGGGGAGCTGTTTTTT.

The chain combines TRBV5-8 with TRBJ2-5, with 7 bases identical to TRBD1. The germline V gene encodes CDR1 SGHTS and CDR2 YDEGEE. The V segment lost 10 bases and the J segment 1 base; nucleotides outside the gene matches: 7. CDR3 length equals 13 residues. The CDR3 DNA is TGTGCCGGAAACAGGGGCCTCCAAGAGACCCAGTACTTC. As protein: CAGNRGLQETQYF.

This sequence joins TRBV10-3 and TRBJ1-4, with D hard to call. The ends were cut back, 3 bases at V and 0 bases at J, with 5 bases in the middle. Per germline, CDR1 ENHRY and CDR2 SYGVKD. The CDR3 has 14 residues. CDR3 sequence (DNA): TGTGCCATCAGTGAAAGCCCAACTAATGAAAAACTGTTTTTT. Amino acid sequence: CAISESPTNEKLFF.